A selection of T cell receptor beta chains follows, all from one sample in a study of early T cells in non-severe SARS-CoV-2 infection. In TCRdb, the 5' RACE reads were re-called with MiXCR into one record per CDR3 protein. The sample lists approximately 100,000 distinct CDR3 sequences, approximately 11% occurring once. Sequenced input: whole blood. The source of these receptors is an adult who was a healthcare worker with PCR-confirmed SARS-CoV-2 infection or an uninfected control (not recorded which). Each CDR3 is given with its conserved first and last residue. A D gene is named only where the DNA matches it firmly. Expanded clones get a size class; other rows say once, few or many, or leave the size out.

CDR3nt: TGCAGCGTCGTACAGGGGTTCGCTGAAGCTTTCTTT
CDR3aa: CSVVQGFAEAFF
abundance: -
j_gene: TRBJ1-1
d_gene: TRBD1
v_gene: TRBV29-1

CDR3nt: TGCAGTGCTAGAGTTCATTCGGCAGAGCCCGGGGAGCTGTTTTTT
CDR3aa: CSARVHSAEPGELFF
abundance: few
j_gene: TRBJ2-2
d_gene: -
v_gene: TRBV20-1

CDR3nt: TGCAGCTCCGCCCCCCTTAGCTTCGAGCAGTACTTC
CDR3aa: CSSAPLSFEQYF
abundance: -
j_gene: TRBJ2-7
d_gene: -
v_gene: TRBV20-1

CDR3nt: TGTGCCAGCAGTCCACATCCCTCACTAGCGGGCCCCTACAATGAGCAGTTCTTC
CDR3aa: CASSPHPSLAGPYNEQFF
abundance: few
j_gene: TRBJ2-1
d_gene: TRBD2
v_gene: TRBV28

CDR3nt: TGCAGTGCTAGAGGGGGATCGCCCGAGACCCAGTACTTC
CDR3aa: CSARGGSPETQYF
abundance: -
j_gene: TRBJ2-5
d_gene: -
v_gene: TRBV20-1

CDR3nt: TGTGCCAGCAGCTTAATTGGGACAGTGGCCGGGGAGCTGTTTTTT
CDR3aa: CASSLIGTVAGELFF
abundance: many
j_gene: TRBJ2-2
d_gene: TRBD1
v_gene: TRBV7-3

CDR3nt: TGTGCCACCAGTGATCCTAGCGGGGGTAGTGACAATGAGCAGTTCTTC
CDR3aa: CATSDPSGGSDNEQFF
abundance: -
j_gene: TRBJ2-1
d_gene: TRBD2
v_gene: TRBV24-1

CDR3nt: TGTGCCAGCAGAAGGCTGACTGGTAGGGGAGGAACTGAAGCTTTCTTT
CDR3aa: CASRRLTGRGGTEAFF
abundance: few
j_gene: TRBJ1-1
d_gene: -
v_gene: TRBV6-1

CDR3nt: TGTGCCAGCAGCTTCGGACAGGGCACCGGGGAGCTGTTTTTT
CDR3aa: CASSFGQGTGELFF
abundance: few
j_gene: TRBJ2-2
d_gene: TRBD1
v_gene: TRBV7-6

CDR3nt: TGTGCCAGCTCACCAACGACAGGGGGCCAAGAGACCCAGTACTTC
CDR3aa: CASSPTTGGQETQYF
abundance: -
j_gene: TRBJ2-5
d_gene: TRBD1
v_gene: TRBV18

CDR3nt: TGTGCCAGCAGCCTTGAGAGCTCCCTGAACACTGAAGCTTTCTTT
CDR3aa: CASSLESSLNTEAFF
abundance: many
j_gene: TRBJ1-1
d_gene: -
v_gene: TRBV2

CDR3nt: TGTGCCAACAGCCAAGGAAGAACGGATGGCTACACCTTC
CDR3aa: CANSQGRTDGYTF
abundance: -
j_gene: TRBJ1-2
d_gene: -
v_gene: TRBV3-1

CDR3nt: TGTGCCAGCAGCTTAAACTCCGGGACAGGGGCCTCCTACGAGCAGTACTTC
CDR3aa: CASSLNSGTGASYEQYF
abundance: -
j_gene: TRBJ2-7
d_gene: TRBD1
v_gene: TRBV7-2

CDR3nt: TGTGCCATCAGTGACATTGGGGAAAGCACAGATACGCAGTATTTT
CDR3aa: CAISDIGESTDTQYF
abundance: many
j_gene: TRBJ2-3
d_gene: -
v_gene: TRBV10-3

CDR3nt: TGTGCCAGCAGGGCCGGGACAGGGGTTCTATCTACGCAGTATTTT
CDR3aa: CASRAGTGVLSTQYF
abundance: -
j_gene: TRBJ2-3
d_gene: TRBD1
v_gene: TRBV25-1

CDR3nt: TGTGCCAGCAGTTTCCCGGGACAGTGGGAAAAACTGTTTTTT
CDR3aa: CASSFPGQWEKLFF
abundance: -
j_gene: TRBJ1-4
d_gene: TRBD1
v_gene: TRBV5-6

CDR3nt: TGTGCCAGAAGGAGGTTCTTAGAGACCCAGTACTTC
CDR3aa: CARRRFLETQYF
abundance: -
j_gene: TRBJ2-5
d_gene: -
v_gene: TRBV7-3

CDR3nt: TGTGCCACCAGCAGAGAACTAAGCTCCTACAATGAGCAGTTCTTC
CDR3aa: CATSRELSSYNEQFF
abundance: -
j_gene: TRBJ2-1
d_gene: -
v_gene: TRBV15

CDR3nt: TGTGCCTGGAGTGTCTCGCGAAACGAGCAGTACTTC
CDR3aa: CAWSVSRNEQYF
abundance: -
j_gene: TRBJ2-7
d_gene: -
v_gene: TRBV30

CDR3nt: TGTGCCATCAGTGAGTCCGCAGGGTCCTACGAGCAGTACTTC
CDR3aa: CAISESAGSYEQYF
abundance: few
j_gene: TRBJ2-7
d_gene: -
v_gene: TRBV10-3

CDR3nt: TGCAGTGCTCCCGGGACAGGGGTTCAGCCCCAGCATTTT
CDR3aa: CSAPGTGVQPQHF
abundance: many
j_gene: TRBJ1-5
d_gene: TRBD1
v_gene: TRBV20-1

CDR3nt: TGTGCCAGTAATGGTCGGCTGTACGGCAATCAGCCCCAGCATTTT
CDR3aa: CASNGRLYGNQPQHF
abundance: few
j_gene: TRBJ1-5
d_gene: -
v_gene: TRBV19

CDR3nt: TGCAGCGTTGAATCAGGGGCGGGCGAGCAGTACTTC
CDR3aa: CSVESGAGEQYF
abundance: -
j_gene: TRBJ2-7
d_gene: -
v_gene: TRBV29-1

CDR3nt: TGTGCCAGCAGCCTCAGGGGTATAGGGGACTATGGCTACACCTTC
CDR3aa: CASSLRGIGDYGYTF
abundance: -
j_gene: TRBJ1-2
d_gene: -
v_gene: TRBV9

CDR3nt: TGTGCCAGCAGTTTTAGACAGGCAAACACAAAGGAGCTGTTTTTT
CDR3aa: CASSFRQANTKELFF
abundance: -
j_gene: TRBJ2-2
d_gene: -
v_gene: TRBV28

CDR3nt: TGTGCCAGCAGTTTTTACAGGGGGGCAGGGAGTAATACGCAGTATTTT
CDR3aa: CASSFYRGAGSNTQYF
abundance: -
j_gene: TRBJ2-3
d_gene: TRBD1
v_gene: TRBV12-3/TRBV12-4

CDR3nt: TGTGCCAGCAGCGATAGATCCAATTCACCCCTCCACTTT
CDR3aa: CASSDRSNSPLHF
abundance: -
j_gene: TRBJ1-6
d_gene: -
v_gene: TRBV7-3

CDR3nt: TGTGCCAGCAGCCGGACTAGCAGATACGAGCAGTACTTC
CDR3aa: CASSRTSRYEQYF
abundance: -
j_gene: TRBJ2-7
d_gene: TRBD2
v_gene: TRBV7-2

CDR3nt: TGTGCCAGCAGTTCCCGGGGAATCACAGATACGCAGTATTTT
CDR3aa: CASSSRGITDTQYF
abundance: -
j_gene: TRBJ2-3
d_gene: -
v_gene: TRBV12-3/TRBV12-4

CDR3nt: TGCAGCGTTGAAGATCCGGTGTCAGCAGAGACCCAGTACTTC
CDR3aa: CSVEDPVSAETQYF
abundance: many
j_gene: TRBJ2-5
d_gene: -
v_gene: TRBV29-1

CDR3nt: TGCAGTGCGGAGCGGGGGGGCGAGACCCAGTACTTC
CDR3aa: CSAERGGETQYF
abundance: few
j_gene: TRBJ2-5
d_gene: TRBD2
v_gene: TRBV20-1

CDR3nt: TGTGCCTCTCGCCGGCGCGGGAAGAACACCGGGGAGCTGTTTTTT
CDR3aa: CASRRRGKNTGELFF
abundance: many
j_gene: TRBJ2-2
d_gene: -
v_gene: TRBV7-9

CDR3nt: TGTGCCAGCAGAGGCGGGACAGGGCCATCAGAAAAACTGTTTTTT
CDR3aa: CASRGGTGPSEKLFF
abundance: few
j_gene: TRBJ1-4
d_gene: TRBD1
v_gene: TRBV6-6

CDR3nt: TGTGCCAGCAGCCAAGCGTCCGGGAACACTGAAGCTTTCTTT
CDR3aa: CASSQASGNTEAFF
abundance: -
j_gene: TRBJ1-1
d_gene: -
v_gene: TRBV3-1

CDR3nt: TGCGCCAGCAGCCCTGGGACAGGGCGGGAGACCCAGTACTTC
CDR3aa: CASSPGTGRETQYF
abundance: -
j_gene: TRBJ2-5
d_gene: TRBD1
v_gene: TRBV5-1

CDR3nt: TGTGCCAGCAGCCTCCCGACTAGCGGGACCAACGAGCAGTACTTC
CDR3aa: CASSLPTSGTNEQYF
abundance: many
j_gene: TRBJ2-7
d_gene: TRBD2
v_gene: TRBV7-2

CDR3nt: TGTGCCTGGAGCGGCCGGGGGGCCTCCCGCGGGGAGCTGTTTTTT
CDR3aa: CAWSGRGASRGELFF
abundance: many
j_gene: TRBJ2-2
d_gene: -
v_gene: TRBV30

CDR3nt: TGCAGCGTTGTTCGGCAGGCGGGCACTGAAGCTTTCTTT
CDR3aa: CSVVRQAGTEAFF
abundance: -
j_gene: TRBJ1-1
d_gene: -
v_gene: TRBV29-1

CDR3nt: TGTGCCAGCAGCTCCCAGGGAGAGACCCAGTACTTC
CDR3aa: CASSSQGETQYF
abundance: -
j_gene: TRBJ2-5
d_gene: -
v_gene: TRBV7-6

CDR3nt: TGTGCCAGCACCACCCACAGGTCACAGGGAAAGGTGAACACTGAAGCTTTCTTT
CDR3aa: CASTTHRSQGKVNTEAFF
abundance: many
j_gene: TRBJ1-1
d_gene: -
v_gene: TRBV28

CDR3nt: TGTGCCAGCACCCAAGGGTATTACAATGAGCAGTTCTTC
CDR3aa: CASTQGYYNEQFF
abundance: -
j_gene: TRBJ2-1
d_gene: -
v_gene: TRBV28

CDR3nt: TGTGCCAGCAGCCAAACACGGCGGGGCCCAGATACGCAGTATTTT
CDR3aa: CASSQTRRGPDTQYF
abundance: many
j_gene: TRBJ2-3
d_gene: -
v_gene: TRBV13

CDR3nt: TGTGCCAGCAGTGAGGTAGGCCCCGCGGGAAACTACGAGCAGTACTTC
CDR3aa: CASSEVGPAGNYEQYF
abundance: -
j_gene: TRBJ2-7
d_gene: -
v_gene: TRBV6-5

CDR3nt: TGCAGCGTGGACATGGACAGCCATGGCTACACCTTC
CDR3aa: CSVDMDSHGYTF
abundance: many
j_gene: TRBJ1-2
d_gene: -
v_gene: TRBV29-1

CDR3nt: TGTGCCAGCAGTCTATCAAACTATGGCTACACCTTC
CDR3aa: CASSLSNYGYTF
abundance: many
j_gene: TRBJ1-2
d_gene: -
v_gene: TRBV7-6

CDR3nt: TGCGCCAGCAAGGGCGGGGCCGCAGATAAGCAGTATTTT
CDR3aa: CASKGGAADKQYF
abundance: -
j_gene: TRBJ2-3
d_gene: -
v_gene: TRBV10-2

CDR3nt: TGTGCCAGCAGCTTAGGGGGACTTGTCTTCTTC
CDR3aa: CASSLGGLVFF
abundance: many
j_gene: TRBJ2-1
d_gene: -
v_gene: TRBV7-9

CDR3nt: TGTGCCAGCAGCCAAGAGCGGGACGTAACCTACGAGCAGTACTTC
CDR3aa: CASSQERDVTYEQYF
abundance: few
j_gene: TRBJ2-7
d_gene: -
v_gene: TRBV4-2

CDR3nt: TGTGCCAACAGTTTTCCTAGCGGGAGAGCTACAGATACGCAGTATTTT
CDR3aa: CANSFPSGRATDTQYF
abundance: -
j_gene: TRBJ2-3
d_gene: TRBD2
v_gene: TRBV28

CDR3nt: TGTGCCAGCTCACCAGGGCACGCCGAGACCCAGTACTTC
CDR3aa: CASSPGHAETQYF
abundance: -
j_gene: TRBJ2-5
d_gene: -
v_gene: TRBV18

CDR3nt: TGTGCCAGCAGTTTCATGGGTCGGGGGGGAAACAATCAGCCCCAGCATTTT
CDR3aa: CASSFMGRGGNNQPQHF
abundance: -
j_gene: TRBJ1-5
d_gene: -
v_gene: TRBV12-3/TRBV12-4

CDR3nt: TGCAGTGTGGCGGGGGACAATGAGCAGTTCTTC
CDR3aa: CSVAGDNEQFF
abundance: -
j_gene: TRBJ2-1
d_gene: TRBD2
v_gene: TRBV20-1

CDR3nt: TGTGCCAGCAGCTCTCAGGGGGTCCCAGATACGCAGTATTTT
CDR3aa: CASSSQGVPDTQYF
abundance: many
j_gene: TRBJ2-3
d_gene: TRBD1
v_gene: TRBV7-9

CDR3nt: TGTGCCAGCACCAGAAAGCTCTCGGACTACGAGCAGTACTTC
CDR3aa: CASTRKLSDYEQYF
abundance: few
j_gene: TRBJ2-7
d_gene: -
v_gene: TRBV12-3/TRBV12-4

CDR3nt: TGCAGTGCTAGGGATTCCGGGACACCTAACTATGGCTACACCTTC
CDR3aa: CSARDSGTPNYGYTF
abundance: -
j_gene: TRBJ1-2
d_gene: -
v_gene: TRBV20-1

CDR3nt: TGTGCCAGCAGTGCGGATCGGACTAGCGGGAGTTTAAGGGAGCAGTACTTC
CDR3aa: CASSADRTSGSLREQYF
abundance: many
j_gene: TRBJ2-7
d_gene: TRBD2
v_gene: TRBV27

CDR3nt: TGTGCCAGCAGCTTAGGGGTAGCGGATCTCTGGGAGCAGTACTTC
CDR3aa: CASSLGVADLWEQYF
abundance: many
j_gene: TRBJ2-7
d_gene: -
v_gene: TRBV13